The T cell receptor (beta chain) under discussion was sequenced for a study of T cells after yellow fever vaccination. Study-level points and caveats: Detected again after the booster were most primary-vaccination clones, at 96% CD4 and more than 70% CD8.

This clonotype was found many times. Its target is unknown. The CDR3 length is 15 residues. Per germline, CDR1 DFQATT and CDR2 SNEGSKA (reference sequence). MiXCR, applied by TCRdb to the 5' RACE reads, yields one record per CDR3 protein. Of about 110,000 distinct CDR3 sequences listed, approximately 8.4% are singletons. V gene TRBV20-1 combines with J gene TRBJ2-5; 9 bases match TRBD1. The clonotype originates from a man between 25 and 39 years old who received the YFV17D yellow fever vaccine. This specimen was CD8+ T cells sorted from PBMCs, taken 45 days after the yellow fever booster vaccination. CDR3 nucleotides: TGCAGCTATAAGACCGGGACAGGGCTTCAAGAGACCCAGTACTTC. Residues: CSYKTGTGLQETQYF.